This TCR beta chain was documented in a study of T cell repertoires in ileal Crohn's disease. Study-wide points: Active smokers at surgery had more clonal expansions than non-smokers.

Profiled with immunoSEQ multiplex PCR; TCRdb holds only in-frame clones, not every one. The sample has over 13,000 clones; 75% to 90% are singletons. CDR1 SGHRS and CDR2 YFSETQ come from the germline V gene. There are 16 residues in the CDR3. Trimming took off 0 bases at V and 4 bases at J, with 16 bases between the two ends. This clone was observed a single time. Its specificity is unknown. Within the sample, other DNA sequences also encode this same CDR3. The chain recombines TRBV5-1 with TRBJ2-5; D perhaps matches TRBD1 (6 bases). This clonotype originated in an adult with Crohn's disease. Input material: ileal tissue. The CDR3 sequence: CASSLGGTGSGETQYF. The DNA for the CDR3 is TGCGCCAGCAGCTTGGGAGGAACAGGGTCTGGAGAGACCCAGTACTTC. The full variable domain, with the rest looked up from reference TRBV5-1 and TRBJ2-5, is KAGVTQTPRYLIKTRGQQVTLSCSPISGHRSVSWYQQTPGQGLQFLFEYFSETQRNKGNFPGRFSGRQFSNSRSEMNVSTLELGDSALYLCASSLGGTGSGETQYFGPGTRLLVL.